The 12 T cell receptor beta chains listed next were all sequenced from one sample in a study of cytomegalovirus exposure and HLA in healthy donors. Primers included in the PCR were 60 Vbeta and 13 Jbeta primers. Only in-frame clones appear in the TCRdb table, and some are missing; sequencing was by immunoSEQ multiplex PCR. The sample has over 95,000 clones; around 77% are singletons. Specimen: PBMCs. These receptors all stem from a woman aged 25 to 39 in good health and CMV-seropositive.

The chain is built from TRBV6-5 and TRBJ1-1; 7 positions match TRBD1. Trimming took 0 bases from V and 5 from J; bases not matched to a gene: 3. This CDR3 is 14 amino acids long. The germline V gene encodes CDR1 MNHEY and CDR2 SVGAGI. The CDR3 sequence is CASSYSDRETEAFF. The DNA for the CDR3 is TGTGCCAGCAGTTACTCAGACAGGGAGACTGAAGCTTTCTTT.

The chain combines TRBV29-1 with TRBJ2-1, with a weak D call TRBD1 (5 bases). This CDR3 contains 11 residues. CDR1 and CDR2 from the germline V gene are SQVTM and ANQGSEA. The CDR3 DNA follows: TGCACCGACAGCTCCTACAATGAGCAGTTCTTC. This sequence encodes CTDSSYNEQFF.

The chain recombines TRBV4-2 with TRBJ2-3, with D uncertain. The V end was cut by 0 bases, the J end by 11 bases, with 12 bases between. CDR1 is LGHNA and CDR2 is YNFKEQ in the germline V gene. The CDR3 totals 13 residues. The CDR3 sequence is CASSQDLRIGQYF. The CDR3 DNA sequence: TGTGCCAGCAGCCAAGATTTGCGGATAGGGCAGTATTTT.

The sample holds one count of this clone. Here the CDR3 reads CATSREASYTF. The CDR3 coding sequence is TGTGCCACCAGCAGAGAAGCTTCCTACACCTTC. The rearrangement links TRBV15 to TRBJ1-2; D uncertain. CDR3 size: 11 residues. The V end lost 0 bases, the J end lost 10 bases, and 6 bases lay between the germline ends. The V gene's germline CDR1 is LNHNV and CDR2 YYDKDF (reference sequence).

For this clone: At one boundary the junction diverges from the germline segment, which might be a read error. The chain is built from TRBV6-5 and TRBJ1-5, with TRBD1 as a possible D gene (6 bases). The germline V gene encodes CDR1 MNHEY and CDR2 SVGAGI. This CDR3 has 13 amino acids. CDR3 DNA: TGTGCCGGCAGTTTGTCAGGGGATCAGCCCCAGCATTTT. This codes for CAGSLSGDQPQHF.

This rearrangement joins TRBV6-5 to TRBJ1-6; D remains unclear. The CDR3 is 14 amino acids. V lost 6 bases and J 3 bases, leaving 9 bases between the germline ends. Per the germline V gene, CDR1 is MNHEY and CDR2 is SVGAGI. As DNA, the CDR3 is TGTGCCAGCAGCTCCGTTATCTATAATTCACCCCTCCACTTT. Translating it yields CASSSVIYNSPLHF.

The V call is TRBV10-3, the J call TRBJ1-1, with 9 positions matching TRBD1. Per germline, CDR1 ENHRY and CDR2 SYGVKD. Trimming cost V 6 bases and J 5 bases; bases outside gene matches: 7. The CDR3 sequence is 14 residues long. The DNA for the CDR3 is TGTGCCATCAGACCCGACAGGGGGGTTACTGAAGCTTTCTTT. Translated, it gives CAIRPDRGVTEAFF.

The chain recombines TRBV7-2 with TRBJ1-1, with 10 bases aligning to TRBD1. In germline, CDR1 is SGHTA, CDR2 FQGNSA. The CDR3 is made up of 15 amino acids. The ends lost 5 bases at V and 5 bases at J; junction bases unmatched: 8. This CDR3 reads CASSERDRGRTEAFF. The CDR3 nucleotides read TGTGCCAGCAGCGAACGGGACAGGGGAAGGACTGAAGCTTTCTTT.

The genes are TRBV29-1 and TRBJ1-4, with TRBD1 matching 7 bases. This CDR3 region has 14 residues. V was pared by 7 bases and J by 6 bases, with 11 bases of the junction left unmatched. Looked up from germline, CDR1 is SQVTM and CDR2 is ANQGSEA. The DNA for the CDR3 is TGCAGCGCAGCTGATACCGGGACAGATGAAAAACTGTTTTTT. It is translated as CSAADTGTDEKLFF.

This sequence joins TRBV7-9 and TRBJ2-5, with TRBD1 identical over 7 bases. The end of the DNA fits TRBJ2-7 better, so the J call may be wrong. Germline CDR1 is SEHNR and CDR2 is FQNEAQ (reference sequence). The CDR3 contains 15 residues. CDR3 loop: CASSFVAGTAYEQYF. The CDR3 DNA sequence: TGTGCCAGCAGCTTCGTGGCCGGGACAGCCTACGAGCAGTACTTC.

The chain joins TRBV12-2 to TRBJ1-5. TRBV12-2 constitutes a pseudogene. The CDR3 extends over 14 amino acids. In DNA, the CDR3 is TGTGCAAGTCGCTTAGACGGTAGCAATCAGCCCCAGCATTTT. Translating gives CASRLDGSNQPQHF.

This clone came up once. At one of its ends the junction is not consistent with the germline gene, which may arise from a read error. The chain is built from TRBV27 and TRBJ2-7; 9 positions agree with TRBD2. The CDR3 has 14 residues. From germline, CDR1 is MNHEY and CDR2 SMNVEV (reference sequence). The CDR3: CASSPGLASYEQHF. The CDR3 DNA follows: TGTGCCAGCAGCCCGGGACTAGCCTCCTACGAGCAGCACTTC.